The 5 T cell receptor beta chains reported below all come from one sample, sequenced in a study of neoadjuvant anti-PD-1 for oral cavity cancer. TCRdb keeps only in-frame clones here, not all; method: immunoSEQ multiplex PCR. The table shows approximately 72,000 clones, with 83% occurring only once. The specimen was PBMCs, collected before nivolumab (anti-PD-1) treatment. All receptors derive from a person aged 40 to 85 with oral cavity squamous cell carcinoma.

The chain uses TRBV11-3 and TRBJ2-1, with D possibly being TRBD2 (5 bases). From germline, CDR1 is SGHNT and CDR2 YENEEA. V gave up 5 bases and J gave up 10 bases, with 18 bases separating them. The CDR3 consists of 14 residues. Here the CDR3 DNA reads TGTGCCAGCAGCAAGGCACTAGATTCTTGGGAGCAGTTCTTC. Its protein product is CASSKALDSWEQFF.

This clone turned up a few times. The chain joins TRBV6-1 to TRBJ1-5; D is unclear. V lost 3 bases and J 0 bases, leaving 6 bases between the germline ends. The CDR3 extends over 14 amino acids. CDR1 MNHNS and CDR2 SASEGT come from the germline V gene. CDR3 protein: CASSDGYSNQPQHF. The CDR3 DNA reads TGTGCCAGCAGTGACGGCTATAGCAATCAGCCCCAGCATTTT.

This clone was observed a single time. The CDR3 region is CASSLDRISKQFF. DNA of the CDR3: TGTGCCAGCAGCTTAGACCGAATCTCAAAGCAGTTCTTC. The chain links TRBV11-3 to TRBJ2-1, with D hard to call. Germline CDR1 reads SGHNT; CDR2 reads YENEEA. Trimming removed 0 bases from V and 11 bases from J, with 11 bases in between. The CDR3 sequence is 13 residues long.

This clone was observed a handful of times. This rearrangement joins TRBV2 to TRBJ1-4; tentative D call: TRBD1 (5 bases). Trimming left V 7 bases short and J 5 bases short, with 23 bases between. The germline V gene has CDR1 SNHLY and CDR2 FYNNEI. The CDR3 sequence is 17 residues long. CDR3 bases: TGTGCCAGCACCGAACGGGGCCCACTGTTAGGAAATGAAAAACTGTTTTTT. It is translated as CASTERGPLLGNEKLFF.

The chain joins TRBV5-1 to TRBJ2-6, with no clear D. V was pared by 0 bases and J by 2 bases, with 6 bases between. From germline, CDR1 is SGHRS and CDR2 YFSETQ. The CDR3 runs 15 residues. The CDR3 coding sequence is TGCGCCAGCAGCTTGGATCTCCCTGGGGCCAACGTCCTGACTTTC. Translated: CASSLDLPGANVLTF.